This T cell receptor (beta chain) is drawn from a study of CD8+ T cells in alopecia areata. Study results and caveats: Relative to normal scalp, lesional scalp, especially alopecia totalis/universalis, showed higher clonality.

Once RNA had been extracted, it was reverse transcribed into cDNA to act as the sequencing template. Here immunoSEQ multiplex PCR was the method, and the copy in TCRdb shows in-frame clones only, minus some. The sample gives about 140,000 clones, around 51% of which show up once; over 0.75% is in the top ten. The CDR3 covers 14 residues. The V segment lost 9 bases and the J segment 1 base; nucleotides outside the gene matches: 7. There are a few counts of this clone. Its specificity is not known. V and J are TRBV23-1 and TRBJ2-5; 8 positions match TRBD2. TRBV23-1 is treated as an ORF (open reading frame) with a function not yet certain. Sequences were derived from CD4+ T cells sorted from blood, sampled at week 0. This receptor was identified in a human donor with alopecia areata. CDR3 in amino acids: CASIRREAQETQYF. Here the CDR3 DNA reads TGCGCCAGTATCCGGCGGGAGGCCCAAGAGACCCAGTACTTC.